The subject of this entry is one T cell receptor (beta chain). The data stem from a study of shared T cell receptors in the human thymus. The CDR3 consists of 14 residues. CDR1 is GTSNPN and CDR2 is SVGIG in the germline V gene (reference sequence). Trimming removed 5 bases from V and 0 bases from J; junction bases left unmatched: 4. The method was immunoSEQ multiplex PCR; TCRdb's version includes in-frame clones alone and lacks a portion of them. The repertoire holds hundreds of thousands of clones, with roughly 90% as singletons. The same sample was also used in a study of human thymus T cells. That publication notes: Surgeons resected thymus tissue during corrective heart surgery. Biased V and J segment usage appeared in thymus and peripheral blood. Unrelated individuals had highly overlapping thymic repertoires, as reported in related research.

The TCR originated in a boy younger than two with a congenital heart defect. The chain combines TRBV30 with TRBJ2-1; 7 bases line up with TRBD2. Material for sequencing was thymocytes. CDR3 loop: CAWQTSDSYNEQFF. CDR3 DNA sequence: TGTGCCTGGCAAACTAGCGACTCCTACAATGAGCAGTTCTTC.